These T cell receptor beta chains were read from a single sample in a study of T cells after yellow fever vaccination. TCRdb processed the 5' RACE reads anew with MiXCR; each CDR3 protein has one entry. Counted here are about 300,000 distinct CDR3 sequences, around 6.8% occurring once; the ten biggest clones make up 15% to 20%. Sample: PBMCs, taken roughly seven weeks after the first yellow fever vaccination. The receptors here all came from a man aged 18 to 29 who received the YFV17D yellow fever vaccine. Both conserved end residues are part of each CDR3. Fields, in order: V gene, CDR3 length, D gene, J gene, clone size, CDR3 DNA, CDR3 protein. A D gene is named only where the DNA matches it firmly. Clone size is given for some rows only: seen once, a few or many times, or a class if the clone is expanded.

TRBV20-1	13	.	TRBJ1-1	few	TGCAGTGCTACGGGGGAGAGTAACACTGAAGCTTTCTTT	CSATGESNTEAFF
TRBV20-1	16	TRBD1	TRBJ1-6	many	TGCAGTGCTAGACCCCTGGGACAGCTATATAATTCACCCCTCCACTTT	CSARPLGQLYNSPLHF
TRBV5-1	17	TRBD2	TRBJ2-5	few	TGCGCCAGCAGCAAACCTAGCGGGGGGTTATTGGAAGAGACCCAGTACTTC	CASSKPSGGLLEETQYF
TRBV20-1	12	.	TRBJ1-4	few	TGCAGTGCCATAGAAGGAGGGCTGAAACTGTTTTTT	CSAIEGGLKLFF
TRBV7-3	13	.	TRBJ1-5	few	TGTGCCAGCAGCTTACAGGGCCAACAGCCCCAGCATTTT	CASSLQGQQPQHF
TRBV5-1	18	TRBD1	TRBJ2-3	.	TGCGCCAGCAGCCCTCCGGGACAGGCCTCCATTAGCACAGATACGCAGTATTTT	CASSPPGQASISTDTQYF
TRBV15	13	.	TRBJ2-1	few	TGTGCCACCAGCAGGGACTCCTACAATGAGCAGTTCTTC	CATSRDSYNEQFF
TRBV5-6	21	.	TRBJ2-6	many	TGTGCCAGCAGCTTGCGAGCCAGGGGTAGGCTCTATTCAGGAGGGGCCAACGTCCTGACTTTC	CASSLRARGRLYSGGANVLTF
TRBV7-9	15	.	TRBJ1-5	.	TGTGCCAGCAGCTTAGGTCCAGGGTTCAATCAGCCCCAGCATTTT	CASSLGPGFNQPQHF
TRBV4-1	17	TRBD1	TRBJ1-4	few	TGCGCCAGCAGCCAAGATCTCGCGACAGGGATAGGAGAAAAACTGTTTTTT	CASSQDLATGIGEKLFF
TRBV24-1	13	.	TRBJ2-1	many	TGTGCCACCCAGGCCCGGGGGTACAATGAGCAGTTCTTC	CATQARGYNEQFF
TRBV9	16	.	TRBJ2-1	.	TGTGCCAGCAGCGCAGGAAGGGCCCCACTATACAATGAGCAGTTCTTC	CASSAGRAPLYNEQFF
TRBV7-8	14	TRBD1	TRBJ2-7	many	TGTGCCAGCAGCGAGGACAGGAGATCCTACGAGCAGTACTTC	CASSEDRRSYEQYF
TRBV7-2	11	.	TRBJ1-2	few	TGTGCCAGCAGCCCTCCCCTGGGCTACACCTTC	CASSPPLGYTF
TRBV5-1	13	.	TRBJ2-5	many	TGCGCCAGCGAGGTAGGGCAAAGAGGGACCCAGTACTTC	CASEVGQRGTQYF
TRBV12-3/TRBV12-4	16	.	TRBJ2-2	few	TGTGCCAGCAGTCTGTTAGGCGGGGGCTACACCGGGGAGCTGTTTTTT	CASSLLGGGYTGELFF
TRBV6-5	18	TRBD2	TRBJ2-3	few	TGTGCCAGCAGTTACTCGAGGAGAACGGGGGGGGACACAGATACGCAGTATTTT	CASSYSRRTGGDTDTQYF
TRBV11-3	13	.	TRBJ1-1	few	TGTGCCAGCAGCTTAGTGCCGGAGGCTGAAGCTTTCTTT	CASSLVPEAEAFF
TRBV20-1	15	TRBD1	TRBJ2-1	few	TGCAGTGCTAGGTCCCGACAGGGCTACTACAATGAGCAGTTCTTC	CSARSRQGYYNEQFF
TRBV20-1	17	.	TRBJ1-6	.	TGCAGTGCTAGAGGTGGTGTTGGGAGCTCCTATAATTCACCCCTCCACTTT	CSARGGVGSSYNSPLHF
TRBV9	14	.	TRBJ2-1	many	TGTGCCAGCAGCGCCCTAACAGGGGAGGGTGAGCAGTTCTTC	CASSALTGEGEQFF
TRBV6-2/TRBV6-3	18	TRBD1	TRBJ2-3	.	TGTGCCAGCAGTTACTCCTTCTCAGGGACAGGATTGACAGATACGCAGTATTTT	CASSYSFSGTGLTDTQYF
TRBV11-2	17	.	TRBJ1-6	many	TGTGCCAGCAGCTTAGATTTAGGGGCGGGGATCAGTTCACCCCTCCACTTT	CASSLDLGAGISSPLHF
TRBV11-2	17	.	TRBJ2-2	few	TGTGCCAGCAGCCCCACCGGGGCAGGGGTGGGCACCGGGGAGCTGTTTTTT	CASSPTGAGVGTGELFF
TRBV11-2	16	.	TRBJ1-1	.	TGTGCCAGCAGCCGCCCCGAGGGCATTGGTTGGACTGAAGCTTTCTTT	CASSRPEGIGWTEAFF
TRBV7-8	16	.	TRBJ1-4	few	TGTGCCAGCAGCTCCAGGGTATTGGCGACTAATGAAAAACTGTTTTTT	CASSSRVLATNEKLFF
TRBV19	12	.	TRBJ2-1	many	TGTGCCAGTAGTACAGAGGGCCGTGAGCAGTTCTTC	CASSTEGREQFF
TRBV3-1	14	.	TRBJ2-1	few	TGTGCCAGCAGCCACAGCGCCTCCTACAATGAGCAGTTCTTC	CASSHSASYNEQFF
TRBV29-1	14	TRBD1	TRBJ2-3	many	TGCAGCGTCCCAAACAGGGGTCCCCCAGATACGCAGTATTTT	CSVPNRGPPDTQYF
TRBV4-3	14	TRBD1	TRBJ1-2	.	TGCGCCAGCACCCCTGGAGGAACAGGGGATGGCTACACCTTC	CASTPGGTGDGYTF
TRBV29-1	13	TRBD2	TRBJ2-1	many	TGCAGTGCCGGGACTAGCGGCTACAATGAGCAGTTCTTC	CSAGTSGYNEQFF
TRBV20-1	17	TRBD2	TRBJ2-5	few	TGCAGTGCTAGAGACACTAGCGCGGAACTCAAACAAGAGACCCAGTACTTC	CSARDTSAELKQETQYF
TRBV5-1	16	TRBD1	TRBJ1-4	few	TGCGCCAGCAGCTTTTACCAGGGGGCGACTAATGAAAAACTGTTTTTT	CASSFYQGATNEKLFF
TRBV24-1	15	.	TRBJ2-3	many	TGTGCCACCAGTGATTACCGGGGTGTGGCAGATACGCAGTATTTT	CATSDYRGVADTQYF
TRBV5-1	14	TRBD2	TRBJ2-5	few	TGCGCCAGCAGCGAGGGACTAGCGGGGGAGACCCAGTACTTC	CASSEGLAGETQYF
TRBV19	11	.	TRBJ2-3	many	TGTGCCAGTAGGAACACAGATACGCAGTATTTT	CASRNTDTQYF
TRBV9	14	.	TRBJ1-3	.	TGTGCCAGCAGCGTGTTAGAATCTGGAAACACCATATATTTT	CASSVLESGNTIYF
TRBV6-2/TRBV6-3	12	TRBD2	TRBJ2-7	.	TGTGCCAGCAGTTCGCCGGGGGGCGAGCAGTACTTC	CASSSPGGEQYF
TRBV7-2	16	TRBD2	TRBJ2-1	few	TGTGCCAGCAGCTTAGTTTGGGTAGCGGGGGAGACTGAGCAGTTCTTC	CASSLVWVAGETEQFF
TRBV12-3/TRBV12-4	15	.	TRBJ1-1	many	TGTGCCAGCAGTTACAGGGTTCTTGGGAACACTGAAGCTTTCTTT	CASSYRVLGNTEAFF
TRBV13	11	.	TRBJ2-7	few	TGTGCCAGCAGCGCCGACGGATGGTGGGACTTC	CASSADGWWDF
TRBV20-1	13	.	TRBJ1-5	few	TGCAGTGCTAGGGAGGGTCAGGGGCAGCCCCAGCATTTT	CSAREGQGQPQHF
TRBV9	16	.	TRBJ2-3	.	TGTGCCAGCAGCGTAGTTCCAGAAGGGGCCACAGATACGCAGTATTTT	CASSVVPEGATDTQYF
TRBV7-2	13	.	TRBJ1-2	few	TGTGCCAGCAGCTTGGGGGATTTTGATGGCTACACCTTC	CASSLGDFDGYTF
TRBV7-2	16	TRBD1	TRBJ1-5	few	TGTGCCAGCAGCGGCAAAGGCAGGGGGGGCAATCAGCCCCAGCATTTT	CASSGKGRGGNQPQHF
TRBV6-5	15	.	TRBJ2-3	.	TGTGCCAGCAGTTATGCAGGGGTCAACACAGATACGCAGTATTTT	CASSYAGVNTDTQYF
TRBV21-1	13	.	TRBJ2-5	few	TGTGCCAGCAGCCCTAGGGCCGGGGAGACCCAGTACTTC	CASSPRAGETQYF
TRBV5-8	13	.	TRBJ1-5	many	TGTGCCAGCAGCTGGGAAAACAATCAGCCCCAGCATTTT	CASSWENNQPQHF
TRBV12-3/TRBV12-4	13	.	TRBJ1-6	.	TGTGCCAGCAGTCAACAGAGAGATTCACCCCTCCACTTT	CASSQQRDSPLHF
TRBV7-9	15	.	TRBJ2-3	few	TGTGCCAGCAGCTTAGGTTTCGGTAGCACAGATACGCAGTATTTT	CASSLGFGSTDTQYF
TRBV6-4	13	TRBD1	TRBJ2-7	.	TGTGCCAGCAGTGCACACCGACAGGGACAGCAGTACTTC	CASSAHRQGQQYF
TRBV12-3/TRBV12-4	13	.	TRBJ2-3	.	TGTGCCAGCAGTTTAGCGCATGTAGATACGCAGTATTTT	CASSLAHVDTQYF
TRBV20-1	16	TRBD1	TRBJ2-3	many	TGCAGTGCTACCCAGGGGGCGAGCCGTCGCACAGATACGCAGTATTTT	CSATQGASRRTDTQYF
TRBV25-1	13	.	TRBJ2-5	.	TGTGCCAGTGCTGGGGCAGGGCAAGAGACCCAGTACTTC	CASAGAGQETQYF
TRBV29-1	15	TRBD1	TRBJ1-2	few	TGCAGCGCCCATCTAGGACAGGGGACTAACTATGGCTACACCTTC	CSAHLGQGTNYGYTF
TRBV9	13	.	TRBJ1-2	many	TGTGCCAGCAGCGTAGACAGGAACTATGGCTACACCTTC	CASSVDRNYGYTF
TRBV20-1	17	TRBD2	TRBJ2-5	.	TGCAGTGCTGCGCCCGGGACTAGCGGGGGGAACCAAGAGACCCAGTACTTC	CSAAPGTSGGNQETQYF
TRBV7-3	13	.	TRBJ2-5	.	TGTGCCAGCAGCTGGGGGGCGCGCGAGACCCAGTACTTC	CASSWGARETQYF
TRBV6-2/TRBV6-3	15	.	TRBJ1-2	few	TGTGCCAGCAGTTACCGCGCCCCAATCTGGGATGGATACACCTTC	CASSYRAPIWDGYTF
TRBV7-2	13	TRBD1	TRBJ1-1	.	TGTGCCAGCAGCGCAGACAGGGTCGATGAAGCTTTCTTT	CASSADRVDEAFF